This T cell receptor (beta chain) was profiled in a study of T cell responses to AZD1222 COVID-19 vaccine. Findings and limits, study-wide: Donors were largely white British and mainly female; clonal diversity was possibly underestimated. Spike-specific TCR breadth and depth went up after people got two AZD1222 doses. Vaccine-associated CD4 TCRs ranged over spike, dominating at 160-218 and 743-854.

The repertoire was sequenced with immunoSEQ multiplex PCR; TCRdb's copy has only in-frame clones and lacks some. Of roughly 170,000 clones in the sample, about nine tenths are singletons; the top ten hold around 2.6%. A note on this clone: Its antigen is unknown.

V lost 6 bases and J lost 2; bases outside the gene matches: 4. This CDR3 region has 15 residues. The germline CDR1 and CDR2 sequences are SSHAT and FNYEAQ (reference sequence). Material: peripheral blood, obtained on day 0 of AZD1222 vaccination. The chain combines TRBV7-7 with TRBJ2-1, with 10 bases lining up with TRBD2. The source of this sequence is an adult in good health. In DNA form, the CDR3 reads TGTGCCAGCAGTTCAGCGGGAGGGCCCTACAATGAGCAGTTCTTC. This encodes CASSSAGGPYNEQFF.